These 15 T cell receptor beta chains came from one sample sequenced in a study of T cells after somatic rescue of genetic block. Clones were sequenced by immunoSEQ multiplex PCR, and TCRdb holds only the in-frame ones, with some missing. The sample lists 85,000 to 100,000 clones, 85% to 90% occurring once. Sequencing was performed on peripheral blood mononuclear cells (PBMCs). Receptor source: a woman aged 18-29 years.

The chain carries TRBV25-1 and TRBJ2-3; 7 positions match TRBD2. The length of the CDR3 is 15 residues. V lost 3 bases and J lost 0; bases outside the gene matches: 3. CDR1 and CDR2 from the germline V gene are MGHDK and SYGVNS. CDR3 DNA sequence: TGTGCCAGCAGTGAGCTTAGCGGGAGCACAGATACGCAGTATTTT. Its protein product is CASSELSGSTDTQYF.

The chain links TRBV2 to TRBJ1-5; 7 bases map to TRBD1. Germline V gene data show CDR1 as SNHLY and CDR2 as FYNNEI. The CDR3 is 17 residues long. Trimming took 8 bases from V and 4 from J; bases not matched to a gene: 17. Here the CDR3 DNA reads TGTGCCAGCGGAGTCTCAGGGGGGGGGCCCGCAAATCAGCCCCAGCATTTT. Protein: CASGVSGGGPANQPQHF.

The chain carries TRBV5-4 and TRBJ1-3; D gene unclear. Germline V gives CDR1 SGHNT, CDR2 YYREEE (reference sequence). This CDR3 spans 14 amino acids. V dropped 4 bases and J dropped 1 base, with 9 bases sitting between them. The CDR3 bases are TGTGCCAGCAGCCCCGCGGGGTCTGGAAACACCATATATTTT. This encodes CASSPAGSGNTIYF.

This clone has a single count. The chain couples TRBV4-3 to TRBJ2-3; 9 bases fit TRBD2. Germline assignment: CDR1 LGHNA and CDR2 YSLEER. J was trimmed by 1 base and V by 1 base; bases with no gene match: 6. This CDR3 spans 17 amino acids. The CDR3 is CASSQGQGGRGTDTQYF. The CDR3 DNA follows: TGCGCCAGCAGCCAAGGCCAAGGCGGGAGGGGCACAGATACGCAGTATTTT.

This chain joins TRBV19 and TRBJ1-5, with TRBD1 identical over 8 bases. Germline values: CDR1 LNHDA, CDR2 SQIVND (reference sequence). The CDR3 contains 15 residues. The ends lost 7 bases at V and 4 bases at J; junction bases unmatched: 9. The CDR3 DNA reads TGTGCCAGTACCAAAGACAGGGGAGGTAATCAGCCCCAGCATTTT. Its protein product is CASTKDRGGNQPQHF.

The chain employs TRBV11-1 and TRBJ2-5; the D gene is possibly TRBD1 (5 bases). V gave up 1 base and J gave up 5 bases, with 17 bases separating them. The CDR3 is 16 residues long. Per the germline V gene, CDR1 is SGHAT and CDR2 is FQDESV (reference sequence). The CDR3 region has the DNA TGTGCCAGCAGCTTAGATTGGCAGGGATTTGGGGAGACCCAGTACTTC. It codes for CASSLDWQGFGETQYF.

This clone was detected only once. The chain carries TRBV28 and TRBJ2-1, with 7 bases aligning to TRBD1. J gave up 9 bases and V 4 bases, and 9 bases lay outside the gene matches. The CDR3 runs to 14 residues. CDR1 and CDR2 from the germline V gene are MDHEN and SYDVKM. The CDR3, as DNA: TGTGCCAGCAGTTCGACAGGGATCTTGGCTGAGCAGTTCTTC. The encoded protein is CASSSTGILAEQFF.

V and J are TRBV19 and TRBJ1-4, with a weak D call TRBD1 (6 bases). V lost 3 bases and J 7 bases, leaving 24 bases between the germline ends. Germline V gene data show CDR1 as LNHDA and CDR2 as SQIVND (reference sequence). CDR3 length equals 18 residues. The CDR3 spells CASSIPLSWGLGGEKLFF. CDR3 nucleotides: TGTGCCAGTAGTATCCCCCTCAGCTGGGGGCTTGGAGGTGAAAAACTGTTTTTT.

The chain employs TRBV4-1 and TRBJ1-2; D perhaps matches TRBD1 (5 bases). The CDR3 spans 16 residues. V lost 4 bases to trimming and J lost 4 bases, with 19 bases between them. CDR1 and CDR2 from the germline V gene are MGHRA and YSYEKL. The CDR3 loop is CASSLQGSGRIYGYTF. As DNA, the CDR3 is TGCGCCAGCAGCCTGCAAGGATCAGGGAGAATCTATGGCTACACCTTC.

The count of this clone is one. The CDR3 here is CASSGQTHGTDTQYF. The CDR3 nucleotides read TGTGCCAGCAGTGGCCAGACCCATGGGACAGATACGCAGTATTTT. V and J are TRBV28 and TRBJ2-3; D uncertain. There are 15 residues in the CDR3. The V end was cut by 5 bases, the J end by 3 bases, with 15 bases between. The V gene's germline CDR1 is MDHEN and CDR2 SYDVKM.

The CDR3 DNA follows: TGTGCCGGCGGGGCAGTCTCTGGGGCCAACGTCCTGACTTTC. It encodes CAGGAVSGANVLTF. This sequence joins TRBV30 and TRBJ2-6; tentative D call: TRBD2 (6 bases). Trimming took 8 bases from V and 0 from J, leaving 11 bases between them. Per the germline V gene, CDR1 is GTSNPN and CDR2 is SVGIG (reference sequence). The CDR3 runs to 14 residues.

V usage is TRBV7-8 and J usage is TRBJ1-3; unclear D gene. Germline CDR1 reads SGHVS; CDR2 reads FQNEAQ. This CDR3 is built from 15 residues. Trimming took 3 bases from V and 2 from J, leaving 11 bases between them. CDR3 DNA: TGTGCCAGCAGCTTTCAGGCAGTTACTGGAAACACCATATATTTT. Translating it yields CASSFQAVTGNTIYF.

The chain joins TRBV28 to TRBJ2-1; 11 positions match TRBD1. CDR1 MDHEN and CDR2 SYDVKM come from the germline V gene. V lost 5 bases, J lost 9 bases, and 12 bases stayed unmatched. The CDR3 runs to 16 residues. CDR3 residues: CASSPAGTGGLIEQFF. CDR3 in DNA: TGTGCCAGCAGTCCCGCCGGGACAGGGGGGCTGATTGAGCAGTTCTTC.

Relative to its sample, this clone is medium-sized (0.01 to 0.1%). This chain connects TRBV6-4 to TRBJ2-3; TRBD2 matches at 9 bases. J gave up 4 bases and V 8 bases, and 10 bases lay outside the gene matches. Germline V gene lookup returns CDR1 MRHNA and CDR2 SNTAGT. This CDR3 is built from 15 residues. The CDR3 is CASSKLAGRADTQYF. CDR3 nucleotides: TGTGCCAGCTCTAAGCTAGCGGGACGGGCAGATACGCAGTATTTT.

V is TRBV29-1 and J is TRBJ1-4; 7 nucleotides align to TRBD1. Germline lookup yields CDR1 SQVTM and CDR2 ANQGSEA. This CDR3 region has 13 residues. V lost 7 bases, J lost 7 bases, and 9 bases stayed unmatched. The chain's CDR3 is CSAKQGWSEKLFF. CDR3 DNA: TGCAGCGCTAAACAGGGGTGGAGTGAAAAACTGTTTTTT.